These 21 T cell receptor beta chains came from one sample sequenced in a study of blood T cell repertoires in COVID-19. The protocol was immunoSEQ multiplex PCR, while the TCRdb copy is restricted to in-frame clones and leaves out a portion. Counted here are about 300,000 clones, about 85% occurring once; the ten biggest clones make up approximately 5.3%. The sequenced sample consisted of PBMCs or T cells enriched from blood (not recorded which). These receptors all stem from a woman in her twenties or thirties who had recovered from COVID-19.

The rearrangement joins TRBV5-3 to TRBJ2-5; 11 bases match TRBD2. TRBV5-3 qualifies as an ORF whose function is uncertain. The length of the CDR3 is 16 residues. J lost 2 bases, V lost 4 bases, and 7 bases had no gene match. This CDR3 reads CARSAGTSGWQETQYF. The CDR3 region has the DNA TGTGCCAGAAGCGCCGGGACTAGCGGTTGGCAAGAGACCCAGTACTTC.

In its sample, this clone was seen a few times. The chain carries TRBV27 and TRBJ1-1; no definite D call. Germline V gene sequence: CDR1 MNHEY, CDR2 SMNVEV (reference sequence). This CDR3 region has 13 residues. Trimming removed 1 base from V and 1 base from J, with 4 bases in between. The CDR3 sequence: CASSLYRNTEAFF. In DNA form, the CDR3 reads TGTGCCAGCAGTTTATATAGGAACACTGAAGCTTTCTTT.

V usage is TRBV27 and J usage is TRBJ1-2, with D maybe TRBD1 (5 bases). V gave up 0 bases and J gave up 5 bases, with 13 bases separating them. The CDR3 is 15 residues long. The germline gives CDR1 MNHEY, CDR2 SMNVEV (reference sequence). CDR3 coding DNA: TGTGCCAGCAGTTTATCACTGGGACTAGGGTATGGCTACACCTTC. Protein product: CASSLSLGLGYGYTF.

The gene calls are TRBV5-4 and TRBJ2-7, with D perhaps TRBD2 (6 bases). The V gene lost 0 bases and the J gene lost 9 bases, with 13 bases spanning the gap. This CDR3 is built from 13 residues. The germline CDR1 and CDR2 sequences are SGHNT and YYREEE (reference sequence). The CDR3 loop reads CASSLAGRGGQYF. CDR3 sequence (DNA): TGTGCCAGCAGCTTGGCTGGGCGGGGAGGGCAGTACTTC.

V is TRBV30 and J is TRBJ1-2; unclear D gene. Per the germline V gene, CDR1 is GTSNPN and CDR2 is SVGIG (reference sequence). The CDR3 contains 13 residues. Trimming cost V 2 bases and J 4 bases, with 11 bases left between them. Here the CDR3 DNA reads TGTGCCTGGAGTCACAGAGTGGGCTATGGCTACACCTTC. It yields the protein CAWSHRVGYGYTF.

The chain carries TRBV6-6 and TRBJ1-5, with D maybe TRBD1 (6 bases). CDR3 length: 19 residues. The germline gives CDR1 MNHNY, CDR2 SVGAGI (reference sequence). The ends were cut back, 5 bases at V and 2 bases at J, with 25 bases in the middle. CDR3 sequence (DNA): TGTGCCAGCAGTCCCGTTCCGACAGGAGGCGGGTTGGGCAATCAGCCCCAGCATTTT. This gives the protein CASSPVPTGGGLGNQPQHF.

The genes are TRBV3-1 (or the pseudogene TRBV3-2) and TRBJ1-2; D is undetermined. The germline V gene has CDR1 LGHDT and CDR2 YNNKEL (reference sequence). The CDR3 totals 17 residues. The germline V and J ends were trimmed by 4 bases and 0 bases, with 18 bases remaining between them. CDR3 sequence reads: CASSPLGLKDSNYGYTF. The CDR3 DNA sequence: TGTGCCAGCAGCCCATTAGGATTGAAGGACTCTAACTATGGCTACACCTTC.

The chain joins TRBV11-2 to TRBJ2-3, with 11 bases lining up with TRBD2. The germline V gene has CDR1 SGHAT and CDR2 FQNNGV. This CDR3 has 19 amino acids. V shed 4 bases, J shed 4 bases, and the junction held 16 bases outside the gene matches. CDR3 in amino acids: CASSSQWVAGGIRSDTQYF. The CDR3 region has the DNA TGTGCCAGCAGCTCCCAATGGGTAGCGGGGGGGATTCGGTCAGATACGCAGTATTTT. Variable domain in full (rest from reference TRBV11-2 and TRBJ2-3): EAGVAQSPRYKIIEKRQSVAFWCNPISGHATLYWYQQILGQGPKLLIQFQNNGVVDDSQLPKDRFSAERLKGVDSTLKIQPAKLEDSAVYLCASSSQWVAGGIRSDTQYFGPGTRLTVL.

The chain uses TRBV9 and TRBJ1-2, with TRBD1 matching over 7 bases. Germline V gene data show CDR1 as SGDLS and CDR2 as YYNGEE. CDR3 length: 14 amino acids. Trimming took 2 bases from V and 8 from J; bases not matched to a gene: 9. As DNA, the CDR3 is TGTGCCAGCAGCGTCGTTTTAGGGGGCGACGGCTACACCTTC. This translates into CASSVVLGGDGYTF.

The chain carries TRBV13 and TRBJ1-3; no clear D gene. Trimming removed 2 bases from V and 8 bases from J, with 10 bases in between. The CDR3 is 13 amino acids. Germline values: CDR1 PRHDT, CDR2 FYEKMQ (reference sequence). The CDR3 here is CASSLTRFHTIYF. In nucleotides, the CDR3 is TGTGCCAGCAGCTTAACGAGGTTCCACACCATATATTTT.

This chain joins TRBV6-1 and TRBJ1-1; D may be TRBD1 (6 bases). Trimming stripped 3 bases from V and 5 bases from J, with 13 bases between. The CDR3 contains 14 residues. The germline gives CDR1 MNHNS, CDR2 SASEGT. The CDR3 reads CASSDLGTRTEAFF. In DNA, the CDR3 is TGTGCCAGCAGTGACCTCGGGACACGGACTGAAGCTTTCTTT.

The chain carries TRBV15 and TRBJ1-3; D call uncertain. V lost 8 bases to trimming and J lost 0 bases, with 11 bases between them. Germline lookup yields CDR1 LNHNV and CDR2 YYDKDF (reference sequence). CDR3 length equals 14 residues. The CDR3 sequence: CATLGTDSGNTIYF. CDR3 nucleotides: TGTGCCACCTTGGGCACCGACTCTGGAAACACCATATATTTT.

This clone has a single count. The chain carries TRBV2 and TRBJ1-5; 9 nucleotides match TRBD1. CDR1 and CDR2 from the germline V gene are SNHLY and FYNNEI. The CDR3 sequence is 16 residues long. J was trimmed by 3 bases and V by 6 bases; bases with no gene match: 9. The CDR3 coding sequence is TGTGCCAGCAGGCCGGGACAGGGAGGGGACAATCAGCCCCAGCATTTT. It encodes CASRPGQGGDNQPQHF.

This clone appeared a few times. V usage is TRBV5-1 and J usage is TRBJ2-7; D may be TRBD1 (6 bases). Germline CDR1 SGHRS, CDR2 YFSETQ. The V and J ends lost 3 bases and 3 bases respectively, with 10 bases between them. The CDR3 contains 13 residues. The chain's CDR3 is CASSYLQGYEQYF. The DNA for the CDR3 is TGCGCCAGCAGCTACCTACAGGGCTACGAGCAGTACTTC. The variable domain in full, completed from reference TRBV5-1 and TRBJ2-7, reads KAGVTQTPRYLIKTRGQQVTLSCSPISGHRSVSWYQQTPGQGLQFLFEYFSETQRNKGNFPGRFSGRQFSNSRSEMNVSTLELGDSALYLCASSYLQGYEQYFGPGTRLTVT.

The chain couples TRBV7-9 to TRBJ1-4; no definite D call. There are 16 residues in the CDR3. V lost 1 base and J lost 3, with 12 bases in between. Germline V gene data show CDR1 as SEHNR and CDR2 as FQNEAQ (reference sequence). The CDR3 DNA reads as TGTGCCAGCAGCTTAGGGCCGGCGGGAGCTAATGAAAAACTGTTTTTT. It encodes CASSLGPAGANEKLFF.

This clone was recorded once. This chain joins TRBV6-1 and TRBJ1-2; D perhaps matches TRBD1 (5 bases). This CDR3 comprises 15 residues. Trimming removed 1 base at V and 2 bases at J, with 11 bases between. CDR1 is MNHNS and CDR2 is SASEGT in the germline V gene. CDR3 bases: TGTGCCAGCAGTGAAGGGGCAGGGCTCAACTATGGCTACACCTTC. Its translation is CASSEGAGLNYGYTF.

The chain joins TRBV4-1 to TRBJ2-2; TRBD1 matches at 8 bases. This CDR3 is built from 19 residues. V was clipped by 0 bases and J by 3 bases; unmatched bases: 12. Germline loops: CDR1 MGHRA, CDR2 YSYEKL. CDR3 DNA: TGCGCCAGCAGCCAAGAACGGGGATCCAGGGGGCCGGACACCGGGGAGCTGTTTTTT. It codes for CASSQERGSRGPDTGELFF.

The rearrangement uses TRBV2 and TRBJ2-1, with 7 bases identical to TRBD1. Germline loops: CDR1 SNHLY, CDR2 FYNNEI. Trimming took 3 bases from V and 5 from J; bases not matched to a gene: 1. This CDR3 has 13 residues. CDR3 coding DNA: TGTGCCAGCAGTGAGGGGACAGACAATGAGCAGTTCTTC. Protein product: CASSEGTDNEQFF.

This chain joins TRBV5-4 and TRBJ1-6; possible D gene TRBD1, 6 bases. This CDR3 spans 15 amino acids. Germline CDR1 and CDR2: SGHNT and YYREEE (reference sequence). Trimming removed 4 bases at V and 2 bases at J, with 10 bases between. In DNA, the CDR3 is TGTGCCAGCAGCCAAGCAGGGGCCTATAATTCACCCCTCCACTTT. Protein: CASSQAGAYNSPLHF.

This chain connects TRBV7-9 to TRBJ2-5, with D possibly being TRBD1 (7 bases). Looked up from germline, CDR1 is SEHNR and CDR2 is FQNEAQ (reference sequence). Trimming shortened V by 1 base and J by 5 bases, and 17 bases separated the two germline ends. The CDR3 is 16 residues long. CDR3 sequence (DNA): TGTGCCAGCAGCTTAGGCGGGACAGCGAATTCGGAGACCCAGTACTTC. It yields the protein CASSLGGTANSETQYF. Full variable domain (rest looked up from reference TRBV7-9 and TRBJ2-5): DTGVSQNPRHKITKRGQNVTFRCDPISEHNRLYWYRQTLGQGPEFLTYFQNEAQLEKSRLLSDRFSAERPKGSFSTLEIQRTEQGDSAMYLCASSLGGTANSETQYFGPGTRLLVL.

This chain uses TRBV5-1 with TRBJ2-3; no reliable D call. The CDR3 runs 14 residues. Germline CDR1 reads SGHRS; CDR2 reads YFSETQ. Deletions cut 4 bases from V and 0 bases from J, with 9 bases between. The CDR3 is CASSPLSSTDTQYF. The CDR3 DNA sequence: TGCGCCAGCAGCCCCCTCTCTAGCACAGATACGCAGTATTTT.